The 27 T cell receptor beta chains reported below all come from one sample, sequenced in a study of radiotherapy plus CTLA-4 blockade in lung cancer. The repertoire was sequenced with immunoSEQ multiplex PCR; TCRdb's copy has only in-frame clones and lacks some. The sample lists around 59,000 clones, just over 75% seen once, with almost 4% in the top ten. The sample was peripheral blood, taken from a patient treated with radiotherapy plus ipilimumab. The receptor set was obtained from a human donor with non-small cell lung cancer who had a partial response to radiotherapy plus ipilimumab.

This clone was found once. CDR3 loop: CASSPAGDRTDTQYF. The CDR3 DNA follows: TGCGCCAGCAGCCCGGCGGGGGACCGCACAGATACGCAGTATTTT. The chain combines TRBV5-1 with TRBJ2-3, with 7 bases matching TRBD2. Germline loops: CDR1 SGHRS, CDR2 YFSETQ. CDR3 length: 15 residues. V dropped 4 bases and J dropped 1; count of bases not matched to a gene: 6.

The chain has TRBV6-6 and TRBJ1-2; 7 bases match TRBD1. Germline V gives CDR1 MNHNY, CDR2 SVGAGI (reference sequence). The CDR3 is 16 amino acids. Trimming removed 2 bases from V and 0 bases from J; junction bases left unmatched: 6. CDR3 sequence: CASSYRDRPSNYGYTF. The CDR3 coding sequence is TGTGCCAGCAGTTACCGGGACAGACCATCTAACTATGGCTACACCTTC.

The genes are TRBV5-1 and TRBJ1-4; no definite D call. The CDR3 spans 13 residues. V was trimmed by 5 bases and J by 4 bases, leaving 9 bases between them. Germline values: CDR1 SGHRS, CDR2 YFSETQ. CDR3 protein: CASSSRLNEKLFF. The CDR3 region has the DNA TGCGCCAGCAGTTCGAGGCTTAATGAAAAACTGTTTTTT.

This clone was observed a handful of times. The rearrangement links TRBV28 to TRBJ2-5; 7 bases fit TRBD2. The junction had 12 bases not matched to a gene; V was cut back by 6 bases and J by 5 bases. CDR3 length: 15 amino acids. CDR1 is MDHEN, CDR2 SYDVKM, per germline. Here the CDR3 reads CASSAPGLGGETQYF. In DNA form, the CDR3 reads TGTGCCAGCAGCGCCCCAGGGTTGGGGGGGGAGACCCAGTACTTC. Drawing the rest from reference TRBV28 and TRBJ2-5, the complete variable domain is DVKVTQSSRYLVKRTGEKVFLECVQDMDHENMFWYRQDPGLGLRLIYFSYDVKMKEKGDIPEGYSVSREKKERFSLILESASTNQTSMYLCASSAPGLGGETQYFGPGTRLLVL.

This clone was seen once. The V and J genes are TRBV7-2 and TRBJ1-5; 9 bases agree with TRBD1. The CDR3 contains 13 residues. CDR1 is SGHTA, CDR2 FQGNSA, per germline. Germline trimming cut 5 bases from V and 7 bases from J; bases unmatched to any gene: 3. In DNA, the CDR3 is TGTGCCAGCAGCCGGGACAGGGAACAGCCCCAGCATTTT. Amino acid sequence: CASSRDREQPQHF.

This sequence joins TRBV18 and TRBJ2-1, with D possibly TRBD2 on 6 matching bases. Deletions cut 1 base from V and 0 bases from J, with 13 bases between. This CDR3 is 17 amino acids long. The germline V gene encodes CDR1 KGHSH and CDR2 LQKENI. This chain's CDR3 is CASSPQTSPISYNEQFF. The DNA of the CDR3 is TGTGCCAGCTCACCACAGACTAGTCCTATCTCCTACAATGAGCAGTTCTTC.

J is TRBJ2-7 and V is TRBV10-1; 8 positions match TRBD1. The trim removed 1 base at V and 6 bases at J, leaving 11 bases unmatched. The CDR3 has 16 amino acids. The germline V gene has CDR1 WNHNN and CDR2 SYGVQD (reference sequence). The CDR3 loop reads CASSEFFGQGNCEQYF. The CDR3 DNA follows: TGCGCCAGCAGTGAGTTTTTCGGACAGGGCAACTGCGAGCAGTACTTC.

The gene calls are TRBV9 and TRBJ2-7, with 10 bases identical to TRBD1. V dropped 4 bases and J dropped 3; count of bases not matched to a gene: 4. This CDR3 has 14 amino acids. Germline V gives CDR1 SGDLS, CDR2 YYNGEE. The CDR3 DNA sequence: TGTGCCAGCAGCAAGGGACAGGGGCGCTACGAGCAGTACTTC. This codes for CASSKGQGRYEQYF. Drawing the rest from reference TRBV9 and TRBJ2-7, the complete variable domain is DSGVTQTPKHLITATGQRVTLRCSPRSGDLSVYWYQQSLDQGLQFLIQYYNGEERAKGNILERFSAQQFPDLHSELNLSSLELGDSALYFCASSKGQGRYEQYFGPGTRLTVT.

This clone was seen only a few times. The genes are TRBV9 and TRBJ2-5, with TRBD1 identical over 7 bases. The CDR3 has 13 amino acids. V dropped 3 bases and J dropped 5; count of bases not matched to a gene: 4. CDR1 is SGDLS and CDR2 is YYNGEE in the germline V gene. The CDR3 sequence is CASSAGQLETQYF. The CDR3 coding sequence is TGTGCCAGCAGCGCGGGACAGCTCGAGACCCAGTACTTC.

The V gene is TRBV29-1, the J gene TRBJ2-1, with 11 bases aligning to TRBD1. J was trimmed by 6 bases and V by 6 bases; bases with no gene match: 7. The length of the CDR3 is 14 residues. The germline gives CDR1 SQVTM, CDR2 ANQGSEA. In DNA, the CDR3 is TGCAGCGTCCGGGACAGGGGGATGGTCAATGAGCAGTTCTTC. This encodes CSVRDRGMVNEQFF.

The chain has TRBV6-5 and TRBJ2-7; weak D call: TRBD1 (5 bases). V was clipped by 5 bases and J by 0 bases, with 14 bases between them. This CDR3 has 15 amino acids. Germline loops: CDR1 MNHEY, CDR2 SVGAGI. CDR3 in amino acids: CASSLTGTSSYEQYF. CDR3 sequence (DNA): TGTGCCAGCAGTCTTACAGGTACCAGCTCCTACGAGCAGTACTTC.

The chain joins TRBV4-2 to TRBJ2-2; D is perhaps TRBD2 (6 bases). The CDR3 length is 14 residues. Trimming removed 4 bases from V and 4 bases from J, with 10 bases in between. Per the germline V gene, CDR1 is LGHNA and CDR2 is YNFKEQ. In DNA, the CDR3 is TGTGCCAGCAGCCCAGGACTATCCACCGGGGAGCTGTTTTTT. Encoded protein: CASSPGLSTGELFF.

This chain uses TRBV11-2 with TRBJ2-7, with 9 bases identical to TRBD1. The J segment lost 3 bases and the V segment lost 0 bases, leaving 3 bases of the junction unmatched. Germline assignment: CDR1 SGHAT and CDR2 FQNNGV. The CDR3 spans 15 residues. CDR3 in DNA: TGTGCCAGCAGCTTAGATTTGGGACAGGGCTACGAGCAGTACTTC. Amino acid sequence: CASSLDLGQGYEQYF.

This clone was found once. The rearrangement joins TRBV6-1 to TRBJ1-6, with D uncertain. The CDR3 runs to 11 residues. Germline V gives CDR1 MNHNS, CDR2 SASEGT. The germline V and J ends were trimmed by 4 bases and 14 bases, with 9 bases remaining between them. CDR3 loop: CASSGQFTLHF. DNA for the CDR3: TGTGCCAGCAGTGGGCAGTTCACCCTCCACTTT.

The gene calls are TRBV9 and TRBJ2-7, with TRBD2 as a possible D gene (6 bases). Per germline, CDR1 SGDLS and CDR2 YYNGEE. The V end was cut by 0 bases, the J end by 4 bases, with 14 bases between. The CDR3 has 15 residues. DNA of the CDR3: TGTGCCAGCAGCGTAGCCCCAGGGAGGCCTTACGAGCAGTACTTC. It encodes CASSVAPGRPYEQYF.

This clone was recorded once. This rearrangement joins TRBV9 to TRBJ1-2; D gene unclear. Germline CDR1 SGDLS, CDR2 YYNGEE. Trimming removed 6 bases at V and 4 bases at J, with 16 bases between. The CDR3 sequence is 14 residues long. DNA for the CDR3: TGTGCCAGCAATATGGGCGGGAGGCTCTATGGCTACACCTTC. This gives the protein CASNMGGRLYGYTF. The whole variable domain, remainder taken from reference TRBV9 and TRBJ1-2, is DSGVTQTPKHLITATGQRVTLRCSPRSGDLSVYWYQQSLDQGLQFLIQYYNGEERAKGNILERFSAQQFPDLHSELNLSSLELGDSALYFCASNMGGRLYGYTFGSGTRLTVV.

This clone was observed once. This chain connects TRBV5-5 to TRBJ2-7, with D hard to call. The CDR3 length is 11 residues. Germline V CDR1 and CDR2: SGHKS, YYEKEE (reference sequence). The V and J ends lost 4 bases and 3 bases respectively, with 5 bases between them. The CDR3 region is CASSPLYEQYF. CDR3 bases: TGTGCCAGCAGCCCCCTCTACGAGCAGTACTTC.

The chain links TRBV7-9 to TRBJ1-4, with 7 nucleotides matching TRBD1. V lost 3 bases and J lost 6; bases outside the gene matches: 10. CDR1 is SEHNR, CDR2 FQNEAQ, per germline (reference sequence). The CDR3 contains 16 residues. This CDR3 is CASSFPGQVGHEKLFF. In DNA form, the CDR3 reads TGTGCCAGCAGCTTTCCTGGACAGGTTGGACATGAAAAACTGTTTTTT.

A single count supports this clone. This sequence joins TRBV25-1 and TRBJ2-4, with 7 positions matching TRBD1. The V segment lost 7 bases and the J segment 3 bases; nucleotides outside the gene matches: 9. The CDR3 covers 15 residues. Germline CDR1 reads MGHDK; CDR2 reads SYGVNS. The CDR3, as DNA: TGTGCCAGCACAGGGGGTGTTGTTGGCAAAAACATTCAGTACTTC. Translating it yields CASTGGVVGKNIQYF. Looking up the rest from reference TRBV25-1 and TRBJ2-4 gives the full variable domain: EADIYQTPRYLVIGTGKKITLECSQTMGHDKMYWYQQDPGMELHLIHYSYGVNSTEKGDLSSESTVSRIRTEHFPLTLESARPSHTSQYLCASTGGVVGKNIQYFGAGTRLSVL.

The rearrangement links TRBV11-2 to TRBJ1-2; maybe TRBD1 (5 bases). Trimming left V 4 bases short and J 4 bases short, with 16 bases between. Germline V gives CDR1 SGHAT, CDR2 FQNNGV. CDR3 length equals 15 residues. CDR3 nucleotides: TGTGCCAGCAGCTCCAGGGACTCGCTGCGCTATGGCTACACCTTC. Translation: CASSSRDSLRYGYTF. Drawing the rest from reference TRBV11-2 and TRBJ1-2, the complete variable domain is EAGVAQSPRYKIIEKRQSVAFWCNPISGHATLYWYQQILGQGPKLLIQFQNNGVVDDSQLPKDRFSAERLKGVDSTLKIQPAKLEDSAVYLCASSSRDSLRYGYTFGSGTRLTVV.

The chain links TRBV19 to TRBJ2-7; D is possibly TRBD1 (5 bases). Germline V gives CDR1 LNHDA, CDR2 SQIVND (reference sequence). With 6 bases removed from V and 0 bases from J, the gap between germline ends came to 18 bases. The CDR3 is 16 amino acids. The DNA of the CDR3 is TGTGCCAGTAGGCAGAAGTGGGGCAGGGACTCCTACGAGCAGTACTTC. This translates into CASRQKWGRDSYEQYF.

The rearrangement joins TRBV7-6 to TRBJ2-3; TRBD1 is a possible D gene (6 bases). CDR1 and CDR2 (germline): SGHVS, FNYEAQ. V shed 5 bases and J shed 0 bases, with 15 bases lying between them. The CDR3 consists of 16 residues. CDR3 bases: TGTGCCAGCAGCCCCGCCGGGACAAGCAGCACAGATACGCAGTATTTT. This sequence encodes CASSPAGTSSTDTQYF.

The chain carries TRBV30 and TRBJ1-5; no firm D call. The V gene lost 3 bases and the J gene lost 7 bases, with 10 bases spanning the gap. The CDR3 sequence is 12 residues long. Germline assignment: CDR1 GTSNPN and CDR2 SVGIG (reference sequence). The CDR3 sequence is CAWSPAGQPQHF. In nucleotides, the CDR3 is TGTGCCTGGAGCCCGGCGGGCCAGCCCCAGCATTTT.

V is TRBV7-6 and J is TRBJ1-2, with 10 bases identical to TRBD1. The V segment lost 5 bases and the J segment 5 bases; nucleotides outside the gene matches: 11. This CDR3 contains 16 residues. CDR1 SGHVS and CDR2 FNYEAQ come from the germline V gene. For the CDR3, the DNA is TGTGCCAGCAGCCCCTTCCCGACAGGGGGCGATTATGGCTACACCTTC. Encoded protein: CASSPFPTGGDYGYTF.

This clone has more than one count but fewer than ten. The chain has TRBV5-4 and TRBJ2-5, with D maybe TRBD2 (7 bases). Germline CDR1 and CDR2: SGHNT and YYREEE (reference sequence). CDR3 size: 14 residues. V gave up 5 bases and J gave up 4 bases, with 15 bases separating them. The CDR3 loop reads CASSEGGGRETQYF. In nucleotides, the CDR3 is TGTGCCAGCAGTGAGGGGGGGGGTAGAGAGACCCAGTACTTC.

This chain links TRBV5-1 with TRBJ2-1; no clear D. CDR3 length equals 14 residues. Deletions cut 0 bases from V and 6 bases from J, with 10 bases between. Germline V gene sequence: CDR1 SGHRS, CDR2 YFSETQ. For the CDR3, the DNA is TGCGCCAGCAGCTTGGAAGCGAATTCCAATGAGCAGTTCTTC. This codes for CASSLEANSNEQFF.

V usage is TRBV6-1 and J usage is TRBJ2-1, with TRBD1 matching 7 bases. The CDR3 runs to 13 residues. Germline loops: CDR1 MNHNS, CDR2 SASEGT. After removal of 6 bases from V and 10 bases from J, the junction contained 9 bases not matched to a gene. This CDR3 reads CASRTLGQKEQFF. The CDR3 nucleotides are TGTGCCAGCAGAACCCTGGGACAGAAGGAGCAGTTCTTC.